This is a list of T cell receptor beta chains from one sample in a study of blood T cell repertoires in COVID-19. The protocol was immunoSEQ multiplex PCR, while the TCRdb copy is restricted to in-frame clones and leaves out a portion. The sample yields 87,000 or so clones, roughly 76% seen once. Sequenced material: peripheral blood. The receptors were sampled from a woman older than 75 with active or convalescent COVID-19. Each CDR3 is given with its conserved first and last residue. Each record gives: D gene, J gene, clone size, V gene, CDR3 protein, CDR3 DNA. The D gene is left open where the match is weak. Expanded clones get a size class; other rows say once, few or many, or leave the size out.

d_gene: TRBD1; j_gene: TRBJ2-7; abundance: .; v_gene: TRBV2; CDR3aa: CASSPGTEPYEQYF; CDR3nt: TGTGCCAGCAGCCCCGGGACAGAGCCGTACGAGCAGTACTTC
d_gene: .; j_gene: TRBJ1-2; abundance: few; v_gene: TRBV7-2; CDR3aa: CASSLARRQTYGYTF; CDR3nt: TGTGCCAGCAGCTTAGCGCGGAGACAGACATATGGCTACACCTTC
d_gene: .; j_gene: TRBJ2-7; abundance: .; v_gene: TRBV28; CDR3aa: CASSSNYEQYF; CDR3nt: TGTGCCAGCAGTTCAAACTACGAGCAGTACTTC
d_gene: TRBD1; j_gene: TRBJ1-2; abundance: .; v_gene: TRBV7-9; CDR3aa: CASSSDRGGYGYTF; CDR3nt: TGTGCCAGCAGCTCCGACAGGGGTGGCTATGGCTACACCTTC
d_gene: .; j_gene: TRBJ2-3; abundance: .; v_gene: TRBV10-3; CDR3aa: CAINQGPDTQYF; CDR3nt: TGTGCCATCAACCAGGGGCCAGATACGCAGTATTTT
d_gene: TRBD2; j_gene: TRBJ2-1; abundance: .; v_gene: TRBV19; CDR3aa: CASSILSSGDNEQFF; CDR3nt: TGTGCCAGTAGTATTCTGTCTAGCGGAGACAATGAGCAGTTCTTC
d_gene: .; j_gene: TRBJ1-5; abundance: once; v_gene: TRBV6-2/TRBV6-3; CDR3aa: CASSLTRTAYQPQHF; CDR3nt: TGTGCCAGCAGCCTTACTCGGACAGCCTATCAGCCCCAGCATTTT
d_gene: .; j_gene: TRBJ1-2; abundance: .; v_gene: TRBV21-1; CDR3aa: CASSPGQENYGYTF; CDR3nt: TGTGCCAGCAGCCCGGGACAGGAGAACTATGGCTACACCTTC
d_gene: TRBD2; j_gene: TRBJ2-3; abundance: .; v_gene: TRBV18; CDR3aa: CASSLWTSGGSDTQYF; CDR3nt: TGTGCCAGCTCACTTTGGACTAGCGGGGGTTCAGATACGCAGTATTTT
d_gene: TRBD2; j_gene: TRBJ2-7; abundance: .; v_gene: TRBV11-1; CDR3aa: CASSVGTGGEQYF; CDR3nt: TGTGCCAGCAGCGTCGGAACGGGGGGCGAGCAGTACTTC
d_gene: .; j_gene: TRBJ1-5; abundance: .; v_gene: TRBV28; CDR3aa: CASRKWGGQSNQPQHF; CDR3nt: TGTGCCAGCAGAAAGTGGGGGGGCCAAAGCAATCAGCCCCAGCATTTT
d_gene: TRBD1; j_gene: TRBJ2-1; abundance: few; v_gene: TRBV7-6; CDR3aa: CASSLGDRGLNEQFF; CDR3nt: TGTGCCAGCAGCTTAGGGGACAGGGGGCTCAATGAGCAGTTCTTC
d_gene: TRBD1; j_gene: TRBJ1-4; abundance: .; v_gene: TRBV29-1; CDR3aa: CSVRTGARGEKLFF; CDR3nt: TGCAGCGTTAGAACAGGGGCGCGGGGTGAAAAACTGTTTTTT
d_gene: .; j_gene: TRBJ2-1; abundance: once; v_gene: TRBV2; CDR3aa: CASSEAPYNEQFF; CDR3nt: TGTGCCAGCAGTGAGGCTCCATACAATGAGCAGTTCTTC
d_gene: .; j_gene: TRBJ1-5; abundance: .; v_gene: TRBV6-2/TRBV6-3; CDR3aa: CASSSDGDMKHF; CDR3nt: TGTGCCAGCAGTTCCGACGGGGACATGAAGCATTTT
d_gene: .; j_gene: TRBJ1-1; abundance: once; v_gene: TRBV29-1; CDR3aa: CSGGRVGTEAFF; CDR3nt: TGCAGCGGGGGGCGGGTCGGCACTGAAGCTTTCTTT
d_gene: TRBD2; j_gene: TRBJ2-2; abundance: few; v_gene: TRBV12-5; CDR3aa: CASGPSGVEGELFF; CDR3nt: TGTGCTAGTGGACCCAGCGGGGTTGAGGGGGAGCTGTTTTTT
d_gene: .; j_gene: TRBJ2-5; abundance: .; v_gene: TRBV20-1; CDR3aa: CSAGETQYF; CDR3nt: TGCAGTGCCGGGGAGACCCAGTACTTC
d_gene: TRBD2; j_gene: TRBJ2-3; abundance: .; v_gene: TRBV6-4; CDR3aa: CASSSLAGGNTDTQYF; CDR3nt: TGTGCCAGCAGTTCACTAGCGGGGGGGAACACAGATACGCAGTATTTT
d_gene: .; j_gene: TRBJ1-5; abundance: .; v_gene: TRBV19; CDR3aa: CASSKSSPRVRNQPQHF; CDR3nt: TGTGCCAGTAGTAAATCATCGCCGAGGGTCCGCAATCAGCCCCAGCATTTT
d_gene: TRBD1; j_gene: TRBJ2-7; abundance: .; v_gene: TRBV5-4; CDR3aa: CASSLGQGIGEQYF; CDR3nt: TGTGCCAGCAGCCTGGGACAGGGAATTGGCGAGCAGTACTTC
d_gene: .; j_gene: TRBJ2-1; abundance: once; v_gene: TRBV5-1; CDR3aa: CASSSGTLPNEQFF; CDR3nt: TGCGCCAGCAGCTCCGGGACTTTGCCCAATGAGCAGTTCTTC
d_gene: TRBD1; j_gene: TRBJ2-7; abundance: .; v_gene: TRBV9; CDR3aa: CASSVGQGPYYEQYF; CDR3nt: TGTGCCAGCAGCGTCGGACAGGGACCATACTACGAGCAGTACTTC